One sample yielded the 29 T cell receptor beta chains listed below, sequenced in a study of identifying expanded T cells in peripheral blood. Profiling relied on immunoSEQ multiplex PCR, and the TCRdb table lists in-frame clones only, not all of them. The sample shows approximately 83,000 clones, approximately 81% of them seen only once. The sequencing input was blood. All receptors come from a person between 18 and 75 years old in good health.

The chain is built from TRBV27 and TRBJ1-2; D is undetermined. The CDR3 is made up of 18 amino acids. Trimming left V 4 bases short and J 0 bases short, with 21 bases between. Germline V lookup: CDR1 MNHEY, CDR2 SMNVEV (reference sequence). As DNA, the CDR3 is TGTGCCAGCAGTTCCCGGTTTCGAGACCGAGATACTAACTATGGCTACACCTTC. As protein: CASSSRFRDRDTNYGYTF.

CDR3 loop: CASVVGFEDFNQPQHF. As DNA, the CDR3 is TGTGCCAGCGTCGTGGGATTCGAGGACTTCAATCAGCCCCAGCATTTT. The chain is built from TRBV21-1 and TRBJ1-5. TRBV21-1 is noted as a pseudogene. The CDR3 loop spans 16 amino acids.

This chain connects TRBV4-3 to TRBJ2-7; TRBD1 matches 9 bases. The CDR3 loop spans 15 amino acids. Trimming took 1 base from V and 2 from J; bases not matched to a gene: 3. Germline V gene data show CDR1 as LGHNA and CDR2 as YSLEER. This CDR3 is CASSQGGTGTYEQYF. CDR3 DNA: TGCGCCAGCAGCCAAGGCGGGACAGGGACCTACGAGCAGTACTTC.

V usage is TRBV12-5 and J usage is TRBJ2-5; tentative D call: TRBD1 (6 bases). Germline CDR1 reads LGHNT; CDR2 reads FRNRAP. Trimming took off 4 bases at V and 0 bases at J, with 15 bases between the two ends. The CDR3 runs 16 residues. CDR3 in amino acids: CASGSSTGQHQETQYF. The CDR3, as DNA: TGTGCTAGTGGTTCGTCAACAGGGCAACACCAAGAGACCCAGTACTTC.

In this sample, this clone turned up once. The gene calls are TRBV27 and TRBJ2-7; D gene unclear. CDR3 size: 15 residues. Trimming shortened V by 5 bases and J by 2 bases, and 16 bases separated the two germline ends. Germline CDR1 MNHEY, CDR2 SMNVEV (reference sequence). Here the CDR3 reads CASSPTDPPPYEQYF. CDR3 bases: TGTGCCAGCAGTCCAACAGACCCACCACCCTACGAGCAGTACTTC.

This clone was observed a handful of times. The CDR3 protein is CASSQARTTSYEQYF. CDR3 sequence (DNA): TGCGCCAGCAGCCAAGCCAGAACTACCTCCTACGAGCAGTACTTC. The chain carries TRBV4-1 and TRBJ2-7; D uncertain. From germline, CDR1 is MGHRA and CDR2 YSYEKL. Trimming took off 1 base at V and 0 bases at J, with 10 bases between the two ends. There are 15 residues in the CDR3.

CDR3 amino acids: CASRQQGAKEKLFF. The DNA of the CDR3 is TGTGCCAGTCGCCAACAGGGGGCGAAGGAAAAACTGTTTTTT. The chain has TRBV19 and TRBJ1-4, with TRBD1 matching over 9 bases. The CDR3 covers 14 residues. V lost 8 bases to trimming and J lost 8 bases; unmatched junction nucleotides: 9. Per germline, CDR1 LNHDA and CDR2 SQIVND (reference sequence).

The gene calls are TRBV18 and TRBJ2-3; 8 nucleotides line up with TRBD2. V lost 3 bases, J lost 2 bases, and 4 bases stayed unmatched. Germline CDR1 and CDR2: KGHSH and LQKENI. This CDR3 region has 15 residues. Here the CDR3 DNA reads TGTGCCAGCTCACCTAAAGGACTAGCCACAGATACGCAGTATTTT. This codes for CASSPKGLATDTQYF.

V and J are TRBV4-3 and TRBJ2-7, with unresolved D. The ends were cut back, 1 base at V and 0 bases at J, with 10 bases in the middle. In germline, CDR1 is LGHNA, CDR2 YSLEER. This CDR3 has 15 residues. The CDR3 nucleotides read TGCGCCAGCAGCCAAGTCGCCCAAAGCTCCTACGAGCAGTACTTC. Protein product: CASSQVAQSSYEQYF.

This clone was detected only once. The V gene is TRBV6-6, the J gene TRBJ1-6; D gene ambiguous. CDR3 length: 10 residues. The germline V and J ends were trimmed by 10 bases and 10 bases, with 8 bases remaining between them. Germline loops: CDR1 MNHNY, CDR2 SVGAGI (reference sequence). The CDR3 reads CATGQSPLHF. The CDR3 region has the DNA TGTGCCACCGGTCAGTCACCCCTCCACTTT.

The chain is built from TRBV7-2 and TRBJ2-1, with D possibly matching TRBD1 (6 bases). The length of the CDR3 is 16 residues. Germline CDR1 reads SGHTA; CDR2 reads FQGNSA. Trimming shortened V by 5 bases and J by 0 bases, and 14 bases separated the two germline ends. CDR3 in DNA: TGTGCCAGCAGCCTCCAGGGGCGTAGCTCCTACAATGAGCAGTTCTTC. Protein: CASSLQGRSSYNEQFF.

This clone was seen only once. The CDR3 is CASSPFGGEKLFF. The CDR3 bases are TGTGCCAGCAGCCCGTTTGGGGGTGAAAAACTGTTTTTT. The rearrangement uses TRBV7-9 and TRBJ1-4, with a tentative D call TRBD1 (5 bases). Per germline, CDR1 SEHNR and CDR2 FQNEAQ (reference sequence). The CDR3 has 13 amino acids. Trimming removed 5 bases from V and 7 bases from J, with 11 bases in between.

This rearrangement joins TRBV7-2 to TRBJ1-1, with 7 nucleotides matching TRBD1. CDR1 is SGHTA, CDR2 FQGNSA, per germline. The length of the CDR3 is 15 residues. The junction had 8 bases not matched to a gene; V was cut back by 4 bases and J by 3 bases. The CDR3 loop is CASSWRGPRDTEAFF. DNA of the CDR3: TGTGCCAGCAGCTGGAGGGGGCCCCGTGACACTGAAGCTTTCTTT.

The genes are TRBV11-3 and TRBJ2-2, with D perhaps being TRBD1 or TRBD2 (5 bases each). This CDR3 has 14 amino acids. V was pared by 3 bases and J by 4 bases, with 9 bases between. From germline, CDR1 is SGHNT and CDR2 YENEEA. The DNA of the CDR3 is TGTGCCAGCAGCTTGAGGGGAACCACCGGGGAGCTGTTTTTT. Its protein product is CASSLRGTTGELFF.

The chain recombines TRBV5-4 with TRBJ2-1; D tentatively fits TRBD1 or TRBD2 (6 bases each). Germline assignment: CDR1 SGHNT and CDR2 YYREEE (reference sequence). The ends were cut back, 10 bases at V and 8 bases at J, with 13 bases in the middle. The CDR3 runs to 11 residues. The CDR3 here is CASGARDEQFF. The CDR3 coding sequence is TGTGCCTCGGGGGCCCGGGATGAGCAGTTCTTC.

V gene TRBV29-1 combines with J gene TRBJ2-3; no clear D. This CDR3 has 13 amino acids. Germline assignment: CDR1 SQVTM and CDR2 ANQGSEA. The V end lost 2 bases, the J end lost 2 bases, and 8 bases lay between the germline ends. CDR3 residues: CSVELKLTDTQYF. DNA of the CDR3: TGCAGCGTTGAATTAAAGCTCACAGATACGCAGTATTTT.

The rearrangement links TRBV5-6 to TRBJ2-3; tentative D call: TRBD2 (6 bases). This CDR3 contains 16 residues. Trimming took off 6 bases at V and 3 bases at J, with 20 bases between the two ends. Looked up from germline, CDR1 is SGHDT and CDR2 is YYEEEE. CDR3 loop: CASIATSGVRTDTQYF. The CDR3 coding sequence is TGTGCCAGCATCGCTACCTCGGGGGTTAGGACAGATACGCAGTATTTT.

The chain carries TRBV7-9 and TRBJ1-5; D call uncertain. Trimming stripped 4 bases from V and 6 bases from J, with 7 bases between. Germline values: CDR1 SEHNR, CDR2 FQNEAQ (reference sequence). CDR3 length: 12 residues. In DNA, the CDR3 is TGTGCCAGCAGCTCTTCAGGTCAGCCCCAGCATTTT. This codes for CASSSSGQPQHF.

This clone showed up just a few times. This chain joins TRBV6-1 and TRBJ1-2; a possible D gene is TRBD1 (6 bases). This CDR3 has 13 residues. Germline CDR1 and CDR2: MNHNS and SASEGT. V lost 6 bases to trimming and J lost 7 bases, with 15 bases between them. The CDR3: CASRGGLWGGYTF. The CDR3 DNA is TGTGCCAGCAGAGGGGGACTATGGGGTGGCTACACCTTC.

The chain carries TRBV5-1 and TRBJ2-3; D gene unclear. CDR1 and CDR2 from the germline V gene are SGHRS and YFSETQ. CDR3 size: 14 residues. V dropped 0 bases and J dropped 2 bases, with 7 bases sitting between them. The CDR3 coding sequence is TGCGCCAGCAGCTTGGGGACCACCACAGATACGCAGTATTTT. Translating it yields CASSLGTTTDTQYF.

As for this clone: One end of the junction is discordant with germline, which a read error may explain. The V gene is TRBV19, the J gene TRBJ1-3; possibly TRBD1 for D (6 bases). The CDR3 has 15 amino acids. The germline CDR1 and CDR2 sequences are LNHDA and SQIVND (reference sequence). The CDR3 DNA reads as TGTGCCATCAAAACATACGGGGGCTCTCGAAACACCATATATTTT. Residues: CAIKTYGGSRNTIYF.

The chain carries TRBV7-8 and TRBJ1-2; TRBD1 agrees at 10 bases. Germline V lookup: CDR1 SGHVS, CDR2 FQNEAQ. V lost 2 bases to trimming and J lost 7 bases; unmatched junction nucleotides: 19. The CDR3 length is 19 residues. Written as DNA, the CDR3 is TGTGCCAGCAGCTTAAGGTTCCTGGGACAGGGGCCTCGTGCGGGTGGCTACACCTTC. Amino acid sequence: CASSLRFLGQGPRAGGYTF.

The chain combines TRBV6-6 with TRBJ2-3, with 8 positions matching TRBD1. V dropped 4 bases and J dropped 3; count of bases not matched to a gene: 6. Germline CDR1 is MNHNY and CDR2 is SVGAGI (reference sequence). The CDR3 is made up of 15 amino acids. The CDR3 loop reads CASSSLDRETDTQYF. CDR3 in DNA: TGTGCCAGCAGTTCACTGGACAGGGAAACAGATACGCAGTATTTT.

The chain carries TRBV30 and TRBJ1-1, with D maybe TRBD1 (6 bases). The V and J ends lost 7 bases and 1 base respectively, with 13 bases between them. The CDR3 extends over 13 amino acids. Looked up from germline, CDR1 is GTSNPN and CDR2 is SVGIG (reference sequence). CDR3 sequence reads: CASLGQRNTEAFF. As DNA, the CDR3 is TGTGCCTCCTTAGGACAGCGGAACACTGAAGCTTTCTTT.

The V gene is TRBV4-1, the J gene TRBJ2-7, with TRBD2 as a possible D gene (5 bases). Deletions cut 0 bases from V and 0 bases from J, with 24 bases between. Germline V lookup: CDR1 MGHRA, CDR2 YSYEKL. The CDR3 covers 20 residues. CDR3: CASSQDPRPGRSWSSYEQYF. The CDR3 nucleotides are TGCGCCAGCAGCCAAGATCCTAGGCCGGGAAGGAGCTGGAGCTCCTACGAGCAGTACTTC.

The chain is built from TRBV9 and TRBJ2-2; 12 nucleotides match TRBD2. V gave up 4 bases and J gave up 0 bases; unmatched junction bases: 4. Germline CDR1 reads SGDLS; CDR2 reads YYNGEE. There are 17 residues in the CDR3. CDR3 residues: CASSPRLAGANTGELFF. The CDR3 DNA sequence: TGTGCCAGCAGCCCTCGACTAGCGGGGGCGAACACCGGGGAGCTGTTTTTT.

The chain links TRBV11-3 to TRBJ2-7; D is possibly TRBD1 or TRBD2 (5 bases each). The CDR3 runs 16 residues. Germline V CDR1 and CDR2: SGHNT, YENEEA. V was cut by 3 bases and J by 4 bases, with 19 bases left in between. The CDR3 here is CASSLGLGTEAYEQYF. The CDR3 region has the DNA TGTGCCAGCAGCTTGGGCCTCGGGACGGAAGCATACGAGCAGTACTTC.

This chain connects TRBV19 to TRBJ1-2; TRBD1 matches 8 bases. The V segment lost 4 bases and the J segment 4 bases; nucleotides outside the gene matches: 5. Germline CDR1 LNHDA, CDR2 SQIVND (reference sequence). The CDR3 runs 14 residues. This CDR3 reads CASSTGGWVYGYTF. The CDR3 bases are TGTGCCAGTAGTACAGGGGGCTGGGTCTATGGCTACACCTTC.

The V call is TRBV5-1, the J call TRBJ1-1; no clear D gene. Between the trimmed V and J ends, which lost 5 bases and 0 bases, there was a span of 8 bases. Germline CDR1 SGHRS, CDR2 YFSETQ. This CDR3 has 13 residues. CDR3 amino acids: CASRITVNTEAFF. CDR3 bases: TGCGCCAGCAGGATTACAGTGAACACTGAAGCTTTCTTT.